This is a list of T cell receptor beta chains from one sample in a study of CD8 T cells in ankylosing spondylitis. Each CDR3 protein gets one entry after TCRdb re-called the 5' RACE reads with MiXCR. The table has around 180,000 distinct CDR3 sequences, roughly 20% seen once. The sequenced sample consisted of blood, either unsorted or a sorted T cell fraction (not recorded which). The origin of the receptors is a male donor aged 10-29 years with ankylosing spondylitis or in good health (not recorded which). Each CDR3 is given without its conserved first and last residue.

J	V	CDR3
TRBJ2-1	TRBV12-3/TRBV12-4	ASSAGLAGGSIGEQF
TRBJ2-1	TRBV15	ATSRDSSLSGRSGNEQF
TRBJ2-7	TRBV3-1	ASSQGLAVSYEQY
TRBJ1-1	TRBV6-5	ASTGTDGAF
TRBJ2-2	TRBV5-1	ASSLAGVAIANTGELF
TRBJ2-1	TRBV7-6	ASSKNPLTSGNNEQF
TRBJ2-5	TRBV7-9	ASSLGGLAGPTRETQY
TRBJ1-2	TRBV2	ASSEETEYGYT
TRBJ2-7	TRBV5-1	ASSVAGSYEQY
TRBJ2-1	TRBV6-5	ASSYGPGRGQF
TRBJ2-1	TRBV10-1	ASGDYDEQF
TRBJ2-7	TRBV6-2/TRBV6-3	ASSYREWQY
TRBJ2-3	TRBV2	ASSDGDRESDTQY
TRBJ2-1	TRBV7-2	ASSLGWGRNEQF
TRBJ2-2	TRBV20-1	SARDSGRTWTGELF
TRBJ2-2	TRBV12-3/TRBV12-4	ASSFGSDTGELF
TRBJ2-1	TRBV7-7	ASSSGLAGVSEQF
TRBJ2-7	TRBV19	ASSLGDATYEQY
TRBJ2-7	TRBV20-1	SARGAPSGSSYEQY
TRBJ2-1	TRBV6-6	AGGAGSSYNEQF
TRBJ2-1	TRBV20-1	SAKSQGLALNNEQF
TRBJ2-3	TRBV20-1	SAKTGDTQY
TRBJ2-1	TRBV7-9	ASSTNINEQF
TRBJ1-4	TRBV5-1	ASREGQTNEKLF
TRBJ2-2	TRBV10-1	ASSLEATATGELF
TRBJ2-6	TRBV27	ASSLIGGSNSGANVLT
TRBJ2-3	TRBV29-1	SAPREAGGYTQY
TRBJ1-1	TRBV6-2/TRBV6-3	ASQGTDPSTEAF
TRBJ2-7	TRBV20-1	SAYTSGSPYEQY
TRBJ2-7	TRBV2	ASRDRLYEQY
TRBJ2-2	TRBV11-2	ASSTYRTAANTGELF
TRBJ2-1	TRBV20-1	SARDLGGPYNEQF
TRBJ2-6	TRBV20-1	SARIDSGANVLT
TRBJ2-2	TRBV7-2	ASSLGSPANTGELF
TRBJ2-1	TRBV5-6	ASSSTPTIYNEQF
TRBJ1-6	TRBV12-3/TRBV12-4	ASSLRHSPLH
TRBJ2-5	TRBV11-2	ASSPIQGRETQY
TRBJ2-3	TRBV4-1	ASSQEGAVTSTDTQY
TRBJ2-5	TRBV11-3	ASSRLAETQY
TRBJ2-1	TRBV5-1	ASMPGLAGVIGNEQF
TRBJ1-5	TRBV18	ASSPGGGSYQPQH